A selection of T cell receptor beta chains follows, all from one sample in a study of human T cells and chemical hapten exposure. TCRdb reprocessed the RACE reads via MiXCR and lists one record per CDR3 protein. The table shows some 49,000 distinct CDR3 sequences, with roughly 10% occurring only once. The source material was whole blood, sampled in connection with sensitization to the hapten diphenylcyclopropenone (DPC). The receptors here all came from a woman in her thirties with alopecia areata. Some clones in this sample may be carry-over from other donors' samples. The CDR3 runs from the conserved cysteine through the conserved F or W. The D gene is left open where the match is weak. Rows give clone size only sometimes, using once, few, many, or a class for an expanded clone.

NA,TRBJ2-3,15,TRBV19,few,TGTGCCAGCTGGCCTACTTCGGGGTCGGCAGATACGCAGTATTTT,CASWPTSGSADTQYF
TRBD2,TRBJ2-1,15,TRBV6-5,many,TGTGCCAGCAGTCCCGGGACTAGCGGGGTGATAGAGCAGTTCTTC,CASSPGTSGVIEQFF
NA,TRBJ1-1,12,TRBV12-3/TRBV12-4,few,TGTGCCAGCAGTTTTTCCCTCGGTGAAGCTTTCTTT,CASSFSLGEAFF
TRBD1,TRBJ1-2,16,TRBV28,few,TGTGCCAGCAGTTTACCGGGACAGGGGGGTCTAGGAGGCTACAACTTC,CASSLPGQGGLGGYNF
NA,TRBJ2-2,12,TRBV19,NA,TGTGCCAGTAGTATTGAGGCCGGGGAGCTGTTTTTT,CASSIEAGELFF
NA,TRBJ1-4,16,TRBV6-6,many,TGTGCCAGCAGTTACTCAGAGGCAGCAACTAATGAAAAACTGTTTTTT,CASSYSEAATNEKLFF
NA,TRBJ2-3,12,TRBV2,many,TGTGCCAGCTCCTACGGTAGCTATACGCAGTATTTT,CASSYGSYTQYF
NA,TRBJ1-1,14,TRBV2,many,TGTGCCAGCAGTCTGGACAGAAGCAACACTGAAGCTTTCTTT,CASSLDRSNTEAFF
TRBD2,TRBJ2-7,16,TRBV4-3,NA,TGCGCCAGCAGCCAACAAATGGGGGGGGAGTGGAACGAGCAGTACTTC,CASSQQMGGEWNEQYF
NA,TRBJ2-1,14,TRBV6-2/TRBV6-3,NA,TGTGCCAGCAGACAGGACTTGATGGGTAATGAGCAGTTCTTC,CASRQDLMGNEQFF
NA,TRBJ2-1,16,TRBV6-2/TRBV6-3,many,TGTGCCAGCAGTTACTCGATCGAGCTTGCCTACAATGAGCAGTTCTTC,CASSYSIELAYNEQFF
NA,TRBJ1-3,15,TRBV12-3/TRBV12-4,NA,TGTGCCAGCAGGAGTAGACTTCGCTCTGGAAACACCAAATATTTT,CASRSRLRSGNTKYF
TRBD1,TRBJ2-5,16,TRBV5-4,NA,TGTGCCAGCAGCTTATGGGACAGGGGGCTTCGGGAGACCCAGTACTTC,CASSLWDRGLRETQYF
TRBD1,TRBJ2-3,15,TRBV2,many,TGTGCCAGCAGTTACGACAGGGGGAGTAGAGATACGCAGTATTTT,CASSYDRGSRDTQYF
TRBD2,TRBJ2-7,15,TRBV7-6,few,TGTGCCAGCAGCTTGACGGGACTAGCGGGGGAAGAGCAGTACTTC,CASSLTGLAGEEQYF
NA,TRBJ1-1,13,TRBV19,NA,TGTGCCAGTAGACAGGGTATGAACACTGAAGCTTTCTTT,CASRQGMNTEAFF
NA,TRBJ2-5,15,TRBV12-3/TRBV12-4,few,TGTGCCAGCAGTTTAGAATCAGGGTGGGGGGAGACCCAGTACTTC,CASSLESGWGETQYF
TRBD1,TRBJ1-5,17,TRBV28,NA,TGTGCCAGCAGTTTTTTAGGGAGGGGGCTGGGCAATCAGCCCCAGCATTTT,CASSFLGRGLGNQPQHF
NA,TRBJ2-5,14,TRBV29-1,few,TGCAGCGTTGGAAGGGACTTGGGGATCGAGACCCAGTACTTC,CSVGRDLGIETQYF
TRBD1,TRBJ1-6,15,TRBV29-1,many,TGCAGCGTTGCGTTCGCGGGACAGGGTAATTCACCCCTCCACTTT,CSVAFAGQGNSPLHF
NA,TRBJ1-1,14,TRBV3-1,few,TGTGCCAGCAGCCAAGCGATAACCAACACTGAAGCTTTCTTT,CASSQAITNTEAFF
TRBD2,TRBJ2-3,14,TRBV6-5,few,TGTGCCAGCCAACTAGCGGGGGGTTCCCGTACGCAGTATTTT,CASQLAGGSRTQYF
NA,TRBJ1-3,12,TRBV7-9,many,TGTGCCAGCAGCTTAGCTGGAAACACCATATATTTT,CASSLAGNTIYF
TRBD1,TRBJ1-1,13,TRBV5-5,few,TGTGCCAGCAGCTTAGGGACAGAGTCTGAAGCTTTCTTT,CASSLGTESEAFF
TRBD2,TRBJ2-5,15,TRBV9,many,TGTGCCAGCAGCGTTAGCGGGGGGGTCCAAGAGACCCAGTACTTC,CASSVSGGVQETQYF
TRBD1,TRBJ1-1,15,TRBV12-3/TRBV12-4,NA,TGTGCCAGCAGTTCAACAGGGGGCGGGAACACTGAAGCTTTCTTT,CASSSTGGGNTEAFF
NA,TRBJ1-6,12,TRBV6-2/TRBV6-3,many,TGTGCCAGCAGTCCTGTCCCCAGCGCCCTCCACTTT,CASSPVPSALHF
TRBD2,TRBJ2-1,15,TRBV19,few,TGTGCCAGTAGTCTGGGGACTAGTTACGCGGATGAGCAGTTCTTC,CASSLGTSYADEQFF
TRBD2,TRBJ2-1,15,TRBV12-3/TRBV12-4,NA,TGTGCCAGCAGTGAATCGGGACTAGCAAGGGATGAGCAGTTCTTC,CASSESGLARDEQFF
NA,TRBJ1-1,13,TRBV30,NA,TGTGCCTGGAGTGTACAAGTGAACACTGAAGCTTTCTTT,CAWSVQVNTEAFF
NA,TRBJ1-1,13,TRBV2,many,TGTGCCAGCACAGGGACCTTGAACACTGAAGCTTTCTTT,CASTGTLNTEAFF
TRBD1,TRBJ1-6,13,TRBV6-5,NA,TGTGCCAGTTGGGGACAGGTGAATTCACCCCTCCACTTT,CASWGQVNSPLHF
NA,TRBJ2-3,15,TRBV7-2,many,TGTGCCAGCAGCACAAGACCCGGCCCGACAGATACGCAGTATTTT,CASSTRPGPTDTQYF
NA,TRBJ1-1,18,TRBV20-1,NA,TGCAGTGCTAGAGATCGAGCGCAGGGAGGGGCTATGAACACTGAAGCTTTCTTT,CSARDRAQGGAMNTEAFF
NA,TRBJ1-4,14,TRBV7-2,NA,TGTGCCAGCAGCTTAGCCGGCTTCAATGAAAAACTGTTTTTT,CASSLAGFNEKLFF
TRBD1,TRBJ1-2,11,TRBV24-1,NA,TGTGCCACGTCGGGACAGTTTGGCTACACCTTC,CATSGQFGYTF
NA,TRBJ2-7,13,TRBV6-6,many,TGTGCCAGCAGTTCACAGGATACCTACGAGCAGTACTTC,CASSSQDTYEQYF
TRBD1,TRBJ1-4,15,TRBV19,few,TGTGCCAGTCATGGACAGGCTGCAACTAATGAAAAACTGTTTTTT,CASHGQAATNEKLFF
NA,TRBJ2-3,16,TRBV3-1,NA,TGTGCCAGCAGCGACTCTCCTAGCCTTAGCACAGATACGCAGTATTTT,CASSDSPSLSTDTQYF
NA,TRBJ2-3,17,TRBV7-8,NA,TGTGCCAGCAGCGTGGCCAGACTAGGGCCCTCCACAGATACGCAGTATTTT,CASSVARLGPSTDTQYF
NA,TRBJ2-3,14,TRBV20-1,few,TGCAGTGCTAGAGAGCCAGGGGGCACAGATACGCAGTATTTT,CSAREPGGTDTQYF
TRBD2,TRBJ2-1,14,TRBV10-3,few,TGTGCCATCAGTCCCGGGACTAGCGGGAATGAGCAGTTCTTC,CAISPGTSGNEQFF
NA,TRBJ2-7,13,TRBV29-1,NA,TGCAGCGTTGAGGCAGGGGAGGGATACGAGCAGTACTTC,CSVEAGEGYEQYF
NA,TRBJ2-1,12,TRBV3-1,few,TGTGCCAGCAGCCAAGCCTCGGAAAAGCAGTTCTTC,CASSQASEKQFF
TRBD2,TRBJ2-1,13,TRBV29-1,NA,TGCACCACGTCGGGGGGGCACGACAATGAGCAGTTCTTC,CTTSGGHDNEQFF
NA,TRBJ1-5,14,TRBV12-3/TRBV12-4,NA,TGTGCCAGCACCTCGAGGGGGGAGGCTCAGCCCCAGCATTTT,CASTSRGEAQPQHF
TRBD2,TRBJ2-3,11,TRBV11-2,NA,TGTGCCAGCAGCTTTGGGACCGGGGGGGATTTT,CASSFGTGGDF
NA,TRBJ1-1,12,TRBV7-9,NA,TGTGCCTCCGCCCGGGGGAGCACTGAAGCTTTCTTT,CASARGSTEAFF
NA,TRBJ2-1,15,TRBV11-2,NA,TGTGCCAGCTCAGCGTGGGGGGAATATGACAATGAGCAGTTCTTC,CASSAWGEYDNEQFF
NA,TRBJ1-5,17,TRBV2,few,TGTGCCAGCAGGGGCCCCGGGACCGAACATAGCAATCAGCCCCAGCATTTT,CASRGPGTEHSNQPQHF
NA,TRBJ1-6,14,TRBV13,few,TGTGCCAGCAGCCGAGGCTCCTATAATTCACCCCTCCACTTT,CASSRGSYNSPLHF
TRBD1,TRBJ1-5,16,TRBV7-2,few,TGTGCCAGCAGCTTTGCCGGGACAGGGAACGGACAGCCCCAGCATTTT,CASSFAGTGNGQPQHF
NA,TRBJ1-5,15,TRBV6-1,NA,TGTGCCAGCAGACCGACATTCGATAGCAATCAGCCCCAGCATTTT,CASRPTFDSNQPQHF
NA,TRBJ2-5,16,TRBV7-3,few,TGTGCCAGCAGCTTAACAGGGGGGAAGGGGCAAGAGACCCAGTACTTC,CASSLTGGKGQETQYF
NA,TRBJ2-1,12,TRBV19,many,TGTGCCAGTAGTACGGACTACAATGAGCAGTTCTTC,CASSTDYNEQFF
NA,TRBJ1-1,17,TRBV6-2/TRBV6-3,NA,TGTGCCAGCAGTTATTCCTTCAGTGGCCAAATGAACACTGAAGCTTTCTTT,CASSYSFSGQMNTEAFF
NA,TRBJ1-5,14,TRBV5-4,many,TGTGCCAGCAGCTTGGCGGGGTCCAGTCAGCCCCAGCATTTT,CASSLAGSSQPQHF
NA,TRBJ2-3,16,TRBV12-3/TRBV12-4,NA,TGTGCCAGCAGTAACCGGGGTAGGGGGAATACAGATACGCAGTATTTT,CASSNRGRGNTDTQYF